Listed here is a single T cell receptor (beta chain). This clone was picked up a small number of times. It lacks a known antigen. Per-base quality was not reported, and no clone a single base away is much larger than it. The CDR3 regions of human TCRbeta chains were analyzed by immunosequencing. The source study handled its data this way. TCRs in the repertoires were matched against a reference library of SARS-CoV-2-specific TCRs that had been generated with the MIRA antigen-specificity platform. Breadth was defined as the fraction of unique TCRs that were SARS-CoV-2-associated, and depth was defined as the fraction of total T cells that were SARS-CoV-2-associated. Using the MIRA data, every spike-specific TCR was mapped to the spike region that the TCR reacted to and assigned to either a CD4 or a CD8 class. Log10-transformed breadth and depth values were compared by one-way ANOVA with Sidak's multiple comparisons tests. TCRdb limited this immuneACCESS table to in-frame rearrangements with V and J called. A share of clones is missing; checked studies link under half to unresolved V genes, and the rest is unexplained. The V and J calls and clone size come from that table; D and trimming were worked out from the DNA. The sample table lists 100,000 to 120,000 clones, around 84% of them with a count of one. The ten largest clones take up over 3% of the sample.

According to the germline V gene, CDR1 reads SNHLY and CDR2 reads FYNNEI. Taken from cysteine to phenylalanine, the CDR3 has 15 residues. Of all the DNA, just the CDR3 is kept, 45 bases in frame from base 1. Relative to germline, V is missing 6 bases and J is missing 1 base, with 4 bases of the junction outside any gene match. The data belong to a study of T cell responses to AZD1222 COVID-19 vaccine (dated by TCRdb to about 2021). About the full investigation: AZD1222 recipients with second doses at about 4 weeks or about 12 weeks were pooled, because spike-specific TCR depth and breadth did not differ between schedules. Trial participants were enrolled by age into 18-55, 56-69 and 70-plus year subgroups, with 148, 28 and 57 TCR-sequenced participants respectively. A total of roughly 240 trial participants underwent TCR sequencing, of whom roughly 210 received two doses of AZD1222 and about 25 received two doses of the MenACWY control vaccine.

The investigation overall reported the following: After two AZD1222 doses, spike-specific TCR breadth and depth were significantly higher than at day 0 and than in MenACWY recipients. The vaccine-associated CD4 TCRs covered the entire spike protein, and the dominant responses fell in regions 160-218 and 743-854. The 56-69-year group was small, and its depth increase did not reach significance, likely because of low power. Nearly half of unique spike-specific TCRs reportedly recognized epitopes outside regions mutated in the B.1.351 and B.1.1.7 variants. Because no day 14 peak-response samples were available, the repertoires could be characterized only after the peak T cell response. Conclusions about previously exposed vaccinees are limited because only six or seven AZD1222 recipients were SARS-CoV-2 seropositive at baseline. Participants were mostly white British and included more females than males, and it was suggested by the authors that clonal diversity may have been underestimated.

Read against the paper, the sample's time point label means: baseline before first vaccination. The vaccinee samples were drawn from two UK trials, COV001 and COV002, one of which was a single-blind randomized controlled phase 2/3 trial testing AZD1222 (ChAdOx1 nCoV-19) in healthy adults. Trial participant PBMC samples were collected at day 0 and day 28 after the second dose for TCRbeta chain sequencing. Material: peripheral blood, obtained on day 0 of AZD1222 vaccination. In this chain, TRBV2 is recombined with TRBJ2-2, with 8 bases in between that match TRBD1. This clonotype originated in an adult in good health. CDR3 loop: CASRWGTGNTGELFF. The nucleotides read TGTGCCAGCAGGTGGGGGACAGGGAACACCGGGGAGCTGTTTTTT.